The 5 T cell receptor beta chains listed next were all sequenced from one sample in a study of blood T cell repertoires in COVID-19. TCRdb's table, derived via immunoSEQ multiplex PCR, lists solely in-frame clones and lacks some. Of about 150,000 clones listed, around 85% were seen once; the top ten hold 0.63%. Material: peripheral blood. The receptors shown here come from a man aged 55 to 70 with COVID-19, enrolled during active disease.

In its sample, this clone was seen a few times. The chain combines TRBV6-5 with TRBJ1-2; D uncertain. The CDR3 has 13 amino acids. V lost 0 bases to trimming and J lost 5 bases, with 7 bases between them. CDR1 MNHEY and CDR2 SVGAGI come from the germline V gene. The CDR3 reads CASSYSGDYGYTF. The CDR3 DNA reads as TGTGCCAGCAGTTACTCGGGAGATTATGGCTACACCTTC.

The gene calls are TRBV4-1 and TRBJ1-5; D may be TRBD1 (6 bases). The length of the CDR3 is 17 residues. CDR1 is MGHRA, CDR2 YSYEKL, per germline. The germline V and J ends were trimmed by 3 bases and 4 bases, with 19 bases remaining between them. CDR3 nucleotides: TGCGCCAGCAGCCAGGGGGGTACAGGGAGGGGTAATCAGCCCCAGCATTTT. It yields the protein CASSQGGTGRGNQPQHF.

This clone was recorded a few times. J is TRBJ1-4 and V is TRBV30; possibly TRBD1 for D (6 bases). Germline lookup yields CDR1 GTSNPN and CDR2 SVGIG (reference sequence). V lost 0 bases and J lost 3, with 11 bases in between. This CDR3 is built from 15 residues. CDR3 in DNA: TGTGCCTGGAGTGTACAGGGTCTGGCTAATGAAAAACTGTTTTTT. This gives the protein CAWSVQGLANEKLFF.

The chain uses TRBV19 and TRBJ1-5; D remains unclear. Germline assignment: CDR1 LNHDA and CDR2 SQIVND (reference sequence). V was pared by 5 bases and J by 0 bases, with 14 bases between. This CDR3 region has 16 residues. The CDR3 here is CASSPPPGYSNQPQHF. The CDR3 coding sequence is TGTGCCAGTAGTCCTCCCCCCGGGTATAGCAATCAGCCCCAGCATTTT.

The chain recombines TRBV5-1 with TRBJ1-5; D is unresolved. Between the trimmed V and J ends, which lost 0 bases and 6 bases, there was a span of 4 bases. This CDR3 has 12 amino acids. The germline V gene has CDR1 SGHRS and CDR2 YFSETQ. As DNA, the CDR3 is TGCGCCAGCAGCTTGGACGGTCAGCCCCAGCATTTT. Translating it yields CASSLDGQPQHF.